This T cell receptor (beta chain) is drawn from a study of blood T cells in healthy people across ages. Study-level findings and limits: While age rose, TCR beta diversity per million T cells dropped in a roughly linear way. Diversity of TCR beta correlated strongly with naive T cell percentage.

Germline V CDR1 and CDR2: SGHDN, FVKESK. V was cut by 1 base and J by 4 bases, with 13 bases left in between. This CDR3 is built from 15 residues. Primed by a sample-barcoded 5' primer and a J-beta primer mix, a second PCR proceeded for 7 to 11 cycles. A single record per CDR3 protein comes from TCRdb applying MiXCR to the 5' RACE reads. The sample lists more than 800,000 distinct CDR3 sequences, around 26% occurring once. A few counts support this clonotype. No antigen is known for it. This receptor was identified in a woman of 80 years or more in good health. Sequencing input: blood. This chain joins TRBV14 and TRBJ1-1; no reliable D call. In nucleotides, the CDR3 is TGTGCCAGCAGCCAAGCCGCCTTTAGCACCACTGAAGCTTTCTTT. Residues: CASSQAAFSTTEAFF.